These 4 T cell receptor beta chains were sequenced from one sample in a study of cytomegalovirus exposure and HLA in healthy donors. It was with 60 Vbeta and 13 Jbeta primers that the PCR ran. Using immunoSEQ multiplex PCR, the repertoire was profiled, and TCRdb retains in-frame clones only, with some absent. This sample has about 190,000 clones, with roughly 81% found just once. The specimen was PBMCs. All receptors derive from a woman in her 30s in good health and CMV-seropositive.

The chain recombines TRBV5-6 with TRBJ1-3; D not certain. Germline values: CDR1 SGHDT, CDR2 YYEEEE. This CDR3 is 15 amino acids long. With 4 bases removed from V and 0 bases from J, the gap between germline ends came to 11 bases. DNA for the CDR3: TGTGCCAGCAGCCCGCGGAGTCGCTCTGGAAACACCATATATTTT. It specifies CASSPRSRSGNTIYF.

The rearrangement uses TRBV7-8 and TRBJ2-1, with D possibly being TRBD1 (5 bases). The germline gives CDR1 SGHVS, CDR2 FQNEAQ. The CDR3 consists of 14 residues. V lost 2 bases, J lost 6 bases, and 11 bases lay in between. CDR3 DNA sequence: TGTGCCAGCAGCTTATACGGTAGGGGCAATGAGCAGTTCTTC. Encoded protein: CASSLYGRGNEQFF.

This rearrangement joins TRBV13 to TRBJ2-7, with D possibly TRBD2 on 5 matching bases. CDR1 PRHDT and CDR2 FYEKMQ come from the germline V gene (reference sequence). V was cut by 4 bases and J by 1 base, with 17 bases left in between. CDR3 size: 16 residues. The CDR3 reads CASSSRRRDPSYEQYF. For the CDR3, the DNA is TGTGCCAGCAGCTCGCGGCGCCGGGATCCATCCTACGAGCAGTACTTC.

The DNA of the CDR3 is TGTGCCAGCAGTGCCCGTCTAGCGGGGGTAGCCTACGAGCAGTACTTC. Translation gives CASSARLAGVAYEQYF. The chain is built from TRBV6-1 and TRBJ2-7; 10 bases are shared with TRBD2. V lost 4 bases and J lost 2; bases outside the gene matches: 8. Per germline, CDR1 MNHNS and CDR2 SASEGT. The length of the CDR3 is 16 residues.